This TCR beta chain comes out of a study of blood T cell repertoires in COVID-19. Study information: Sample material is recorded as cDNA or gDNA derived from T cells, B-cell-depleted T cells, or PBMCs.

This clone is medium-sized in the sample. Germline CDR1 reads MDHEN; CDR2 reads SYDVKM. Trimming pared 5 bases from V and 3 bases from J, leaving 17 bases between. This CDR3 has 15 residues. In the authors' workflow: From reference gene primer amplification, estimates of nucleated cell counts were derived. Sequencing used immunoSEQ multiplex PCR; TCRdb keeps in-frame clones, though not all of them. The V and J calls and clone size were taken over from that table, and D and trimming were inferred from the DNA. The table includes 15,000 to 20,000 clones, around four fifths detected once. The chain recombines TRBV28 with TRBJ2-7, with a weak D call TRBD2 (5 bases). The TCR was taken from a man aged 55 to 70 with active or convalescent COVID-19. The sequenced sample consisted of peripheral blood. The DNA for the CDR3 is TGTGCCAGCAGTCCCCGCTGGCCGGGGAGCTACGAGCAGTACTTC. It translates to CASSPRWPGSYEQYF.